Shown below are 21 T cell receptor beta chains from a single sample sequenced in a study of T cells in Graves' hyperthyroidism and ophthalmopathy. There were TCR beta CDR3 regions amplified from RNA transcripts. TCR CDR3 underwent first-round RT-PCR with the HTBI primer set. TCRdb analysed the multiplex PCR reads with MiXCR anew, one entry per CDR3 protein. The table has about 540,000 distinct CDR3 sequences, about 45% seen once. Sequencing was performed on peripheral blood or thyroid tissue (not recorded which). Receptors were obtained from a woman in her late teens or twenties with Graves' hyperthyroidism.

At least ten counts were recorded for this clonotype. The chain uses TRBV24-1 and TRBJ1-2; D perhaps matches TRBD1 (5 bases). Trimming left V 3 bases short and J 4 bases short, with 14 bases between. From germline, CDR1 is KGHDR and CDR2 SFDVKD. The CDR3 covers 15 residues. The CDR3: CATSDPQAGSYGYTF. CDR3 nucleotide sequence: TGTGCCACCAGTGATCCCCAGGCAGGGAGCTATGGCTACACCTTC.

J is TRBJ1-2 and V is TRBV7-9; 8 positions agree with TRBD1. The CDR3 runs to 15 residues. V was pared by 5 bases and J by 1 base, with 6 bases of the junction left unmatched. Germline values: CDR1 SEHNR, CDR2 FQNEAQ (reference sequence). The CDR3 coding sequence is TGTGCCAGCAGCCCACGCAGGGGGCTTAACTATGGCTACACCTTC. It specifies CASSPRRGLNYGYTF.

This clonotype showed up just a few times. The chain employs TRBV20-1 and TRBJ2-5, with 7 bases that match TRBD2. The CDR3 spans 13 residues. V lost 5 bases to trimming and J lost 2 bases; unmatched junction nucleotides: 5. CDR1 and CDR2 (germline): DFQATT, SNEGSKA (reference sequence). CDR3: CSAEEGLQETQYF. Written as DNA, the CDR3 is TGCAGTGCTGAAGAGGGACTACAAGAGACCCAGTACTTC.

This chain connects TRBV10-3 to TRBJ2-7; the D is unclear. CDR1 and CDR2 (germline): ENHRY, SYGVKD. CDR3 length: 13 amino acids. The V and J ends lost 2 bases and 0 bases respectively, with 5 bases between them. As DNA, the CDR3 is TGTGCCATCAGTGAGCCTAGCTCCTACGAGCAGTACTTC. Translating it yields CAISEPSSYEQYF.

The V and J genes are TRBV2 and TRBJ1-2; D unresolved. CDR1 and CDR2 from the germline V gene are SNHLY and FYNNEI. V was cut by 6 bases and J by 0 bases, with 11 bases left in between. This CDR3 comprises 14 residues. As DNA, the CDR3 is TGTGCCAGCAGATTGAACGGAGCTAACTATGGCTACACCTTC. The encoded protein is CASRLNGANYGYTF.

This clonotype occurred a few times. This rearrangement joins TRBV5-1 to TRBJ2-7; 7 nucleotides agree with TRBD1. This CDR3 spans 14 amino acids. The ends lost 4 bases at V and 5 bases at J; junction bases unmatched: 9. The V gene's germline CDR1 is SGHRS and CDR2 YFSETQ. CDR3 residues: CASSQDRQWDEQYF. The CDR3 nucleotides are TGCGCCAGCAGCCAGGACAGGCAGTGGGACGAGCAGTACTTC.

The chain joins TRBV15 to TRBJ1-5; D ambiguous. This CDR3 is 15 amino acids long. Germline CDR1 and CDR2: LNHNV and YYDKDF (reference sequence). Trimming removed 7 bases at V and 4 bases at J, with 17 bases between. CDR3 sequence: CATISESEGNQPQHF. CDR3 sequence (DNA): TGTGCCACCATCAGTGAGTCGGAAGGGAATCAGCCCCAGCATTTT.

The chain recombines TRBV12-3 or TRBV12-4 with TRBJ1-5, with a weak D call TRBD1 (5 bases). The CDR3 loop spans 16 amino acids. V lost 5 bases and J lost 0, with 14 bases in between. The CDR3 sequence: CASSIRDPASNQPQHF. The CDR3 bases are TGTGCCAGCAGTATCCGGGACCCCGCTAGCAATCAGCCCCAGCATTTT.

As for this clonotype: This may be a read error: a much more frequent sequence differs by one nucleotide. The chain employs TRBV29-1 and TRBJ1-2; TRBD1 is a possible D gene (5 bases). Between the trimmed V and J ends, which lost 4 bases and 7 bases, there was a span of 10 bases. CDR3 size: 11 residues. CDR1 and CDR2 from the germline V gene are SQVTM and ANQGSEA. The CDR3 DNA is TGCAGCGTTGGGTCAGGGACTGGCTACACCTTC. Translated, it gives CSVGSGTGYTF.

The chain joins TRBV7-9 to TRBJ2-7, with D possibly TRBD2 on 6 matching bases. V lost 0 bases and J 5 bases, leaving 11 bases between the germline ends. CDR3 size: 14 residues. CDR1 is SEHNR and CDR2 is FQNEAQ in the germline V gene (reference sequence). CDR3 region: CASSLARGGNEQYF. For the CDR3, the DNA is TGTGCCAGCAGCTTAGCTCGAGGAGGGAACGAGCAGTACTTC.

The chain employs TRBV2 and TRBJ2-5; D perhaps matches TRBD1 (5 bases). This CDR3 has 14 amino acids. Germline values: CDR1 SNHLY, CDR2 FYNNEI. Trimming shortened V by 6 bases and J by 5 bases, and 16 bases separated the two germline ends. For the CDR3, the DNA is TGTGCCAGCAGCTTGTCAGGGTCGCGTGAGACCCAGTACTTC. Translation: CASSLSGSRETQYF.

Concerning this clonotype itself: Possible read error: a much larger clone is one base away. CDR3 nucleotides: TGTGCCAGCAGAGCTCGGGGGGGAGGCGTTCAGCCCCAGCATTTT. Its protein is CASRARGGGVQPQHF. The chain uses TRBV2 and TRBJ1-5; TRBD1 is a possible D gene (5 bases). The CDR3 is made up of 15 amino acids. V was shortened by 6 bases and J by 6 bases, with 18 bases between the two germline ends. The germline CDR1 and CDR2 sequences are SNHLY and FYNNEI.

A single count supports this clonotype. The V and J genes are TRBV7-6 and TRBJ1-5; no clear D gene. CDR1 is SGHVS and CDR2 is FNYEAQ in the germline V gene. Trimming took 6 bases from V and 3 from J, leaving 12 bases between them. This CDR3 is built from 14 residues. The CDR3 protein is CASSERRSNQPQHF. The CDR3 nucleotides read TGTGCCAGCAGTGAACGGCGCTCCAATCAGCCCCAGCATTTT. Supplemented by reference TRBV7-6 and TRBJ1-5, the full variable domain reads GAGVSQSPRYKVTKRGQDVALRCDPISGHVSLYWYRQALGQGPEFLTYFNYEAQQDKSGLPNDRFSAERPEGSISTLTIQRTEQRDSAMYRCASSERRSNQPQHFGDGTRLSIL.

The table lists this clonotype with many counts. This sequence joins TRBV7-2 and TRBJ2-5; possible D gene TRBD1, 5 bases. The CDR3 is 15 residues long. Germline V CDR1 and CDR2: SGHTA, FQGNSA. The V gene lost 5 bases and the J gene lost 5 bases, with 18 bases spanning the gap. The DNA of the CDR3 is TGTGCCAGCAGCGTCTTACAGGCCGTGGGGGAGACCCAGTACTTC. Translation: CASSVLQAVGETQYF.

The J gene is TRBJ1-5, the V gene TRBV7-9, with TRBD1 identical over 8 bases. Germline CDR1 is SEHNR and CDR2 is FQNEAQ (reference sequence). After removal of 8 bases from V and 0 bases from J, the junction contained 12 bases not matched to a gene. This CDR3 contains 17 residues. The DNA for the CDR3 is TGTGCCAGCGGGGAGGGGCAGGGGGCTTTTAGCAATCAGCCCCAGCATTTT. Protein product: CASGEGQGAFSNQPQHF.

In this sample, this clonotype turned up a few times. This chain uses TRBV19 with TRBJ1-4; D might be TRBD1 (5 bases). The ends were cut back, 7 bases at V and 5 bases at J, with 14 bases in the middle. The CDR3 runs to 14 residues. Germline CDR1 is LNHDA and CDR2 is SQIVND (reference sequence). CDR3 region: CASTTWGGNEKLFF. The DNA of the CDR3 is TGTGCCAGTACCACGTGGGGGGGAAATGAAAAACTGTTTTTT.

The J gene is TRBJ2-7, the V gene TRBV7-2, with D tentatively TRBD1 or TRBD2 (6 bases each). Per germline, CDR1 SGHTA and CDR2 FQGNSA. V was trimmed by 7 bases and J by 0 bases, leaving 16 bases between them. The CDR3 length is 15 residues. CDR3 in amino acids: CASTYREASSYEQYF. Here the CDR3 DNA reads TGTGCCAGCACCTACAGGGAGGCGAGCTCCTACGAGCAGTACTTC. The full variable domain, in which reference TRBV7-2 and TRBJ2-7 provide the parts outside the CDR3, is GAGVSQSPSNKVTEKGKDVELRCDPISGHTALYWYRQSLGQGLEFLIYFQGNSAPDKSGLPSDRFSAERTGGSVSTLTIQRTQQEDSAVYLCASTYREASSYEQYFGPGTRLTVT.

This clonotype was seen a few times. CDR3 in amino acids: CASSSWTGNYGYTF. As DNA, the CDR3 is TGTGCCAGTAGTTCATGGACAGGGAACTATGGCTACACCTTC. This chain connects TRBV19 to TRBJ1-2, with 8 bases fitting TRBD1. J was trimmed by 2 bases and V by 5 bases; bases with no gene match: 4. The CDR3 runs 14 residues. Looked up from germline, CDR1 is LNHDA and CDR2 is SQIVND (reference sequence).

V is TRBV6-5 and J is TRBJ2-2; D gene uncertain. Germline V CDR1 and CDR2: MNHEY, SVGAGI. The V and J ends lost 5 bases and 8 bases respectively, with 12 bases between them. The CDR3 has 13 residues. CDR3 sequence: CASSRLGEGELFF. The CDR3 region has the DNA TGTGCCAGCAGTCGCCTGGGCGAGGGGGAGCTGTTTTTT.

The chain recombines TRBV11-3 with TRBJ1-5; possible D gene TRBD1, 5 bases. The CDR3 is 15 amino acids. Germline CDR1 and CDR2: SGHNT and YENEEA. V lost 5 bases to trimming and J lost 3 bases, with 14 bases between them. The CDR3 loop reads CASSKGTDFNQPQHF. The CDR3 DNA reads as TGTGCCAGCAGCAAAGGGACGGACTTCAATCAGCCCCAGCATTTT.

This clonotype was counted ten times or more. The rearrangement uses TRBV19 and TRBJ1-5, with D unclear. Trimming pared 1 base from V and 13 bases from J, leaving 8 bases between. CDR3 length: 11 amino acids. Germline V gene data show CDR1 as LNHDA and CDR2 as SQIVND (reference sequence). CDR3 nucleotides: TGTGCCAGTAGTATAGGGGCGGCGCAGCATTTT. Its protein is CASSIGAAQHF.